Described below is a single T cell receptor beta chain sequence and its context. This clonotype was found many times. The clone's antigen remains unknown. Base qualities were left out, and no much larger clone turns up one base away. This record belongs to a study of regulatory T cells in long-lasting Graves disease (dated by TCRdb to about 2021). In the study overall: Patients with newly diagnosed Graves' disease had been on antithyroid drugs for under 3 months. This study used TCR sequencing and RNA sequencing of peripheral blood to compare persistent Graves' disease patients against newly diagnosed Graves' disease patients. The study was registered as a clinical trial and conducted in China. A total of some 35 samples underwent TCR sequencing, from about 13 patients with persistent Graves' disease and 20 patients with newly diagnosed Graves' disease. Overall study outcomes, separate from this receptor: A larger number of public clonotypes was shared among persistent patients (fewer than 3,000) than among newly diagnosed patients (around 880). Only peripheral blood was studied, because thyroid tissue, the primary lesion, was inaccessible. As a limitation, the authors acknowledged that the small sample size may reduce accuracy. Lower TCR Shannon entropy and fewer highly expanded clones were observed in persistent Graves' disease patients than in newly diagnosed patients, which suggested clonal expansion. Only the TCR beta chain was sequenced and analyzed.

Library construction relied on multiplex PCR. TCRdb names Illumina HiSeq 4000 as the instrument used. To build TCR beta libraries, CDR3 regions were amplified by Arm-PCR using iRepertoire HTBI primers. PCR products were gel purified before sequencing. Per the source publication's procedure: Gene usage analysis of CDR3 amino acid clonotypes used the 50 to 70 TRBV and about 13 TRBJ segments found across samples. COPE and FqMerger were used to merge the filtered high-quality paired reads into contigs. BLAST was used to align contigs to the IMGT TRBV, TRBD and TRBJ reference genes, and CDR3 was defined following IMGT. Any clonotype with a frequency above 0.1% was counted as a highly expanded clone. Shannon entropy was used to measure repertoire diversity, and the Gini coefficient was used to measure V-J evenness. Public clonotypes were defined as clonotypes shared by more than one individual. Clones were called with MiXCR by TCRdb after fastp trimmed the public reads at Q25, and only in-frame beta chains were retained. Every entry covers one CDR3 protein and lists the most common genes and DNA from its rows. None of the V and J calls come from the authors' own analysis; TCRdb made them. This sample gives more than 300,000 distinct CDR3 sequences in total; roughly 12% of them show up just once. The ten biggest clones cover about 20% of the sample.

Interpreted using the paper, the time point label stands for: newly diagnosed GD, antithyroid drugs for less than 3 months. For both TCR sequencing and RNA sequencing, RNA was extracted from PBMCs using TRIzol. The diagnosis of Graves' disease was made according to American Thyroid Association guidelines. Patients for the study were recruited at an endocrinology department in Xi'an, China. Each patient gave approximately 10 milliliters of peripheral blood, collected in an EDTA anticoagulant tube. Ficoll Paque Plus density gradient separation was used to isolate PBMCs, and no further T cell sorting was done. RNA quality was checked with an Agilent 2100 Bioanalyzer and agarose gel, and concentration with a NanoDrop 2000. This sample was shared with a second study, whose subject was T cells in Graves' hyperthyroidism and ophthalmopathy. The other study reports the following: Stable Graves' hyperthyroidism was defined as the absence of progression to ophthalmopathy over 18 months of follow-up. Hyperthyroidism patients were newly diagnosed, had a disease duration of under 2 months, and were aged 18 to 65 years. The study excluded patients with uncontrolled infections, other autoimmune diseases, pregnancy or lactation. Diagnoses were established on the basis of clinical symptoms, serum thyroxine and TRAb, thyroid ultrasound, and orbital computed tomography. The TCR CDR3 was subjected to a first round of RT-PCR using the HTBI primer set and the Qiagen OneStep RT-PCR kit. Most expanded thyroid clonotypes (frequency above 0.001) were also detected in blood, a finding suggesting that blood repertoires may reflect thyroid immune responses. In cross-validation, a model built on a 13 V-J signature told ophthalmopathy apart from stable hyperthyroidism with 85% to 90% sensitivity and around 84% specificity, and in testing the same model reached 80%/75%. In validation, the model predicted progression to ophthalmopathy a median of approximately 6.3 months before onset, with about 70% sensitivity and more than 72% specificity. To identify TCR V-J signatures that set the groups apart, the researchers used a discovery cohort of 100 patients, made up of 43 with Graves' ophthalmopathy and around 58 with stable Graves' hyperthyroidism. Prospective prediction of ophthalmopathy was tested in an independent validation cohort consisting of 18 to 20 hyperthyroidism patients and around 16 patients who later progressed to ophthalmopathy. The 100 or so discovery patients were divided at random into training and test sets in a 7:3 ratio. Thyroid tissue and blood T-cell repertoires from more than five Graves' hyperthyroidism patients were also compared in the study. After sampling, hyperthyroidism patients received methimazole starting at 30 mg daily, and ophthalmopathy patients received high-dose intravenous methylprednisolone. The libraries were constructed in a second round of multiplex PCR and then size-selected and purified. Paired-end sequencing of the libraries was performed with 100 bp reads on an Illumina HiSeq2000. SOAPnuke was used to process the raw data, with reads discarded if the reads contained adapters or uncalled bases, had a mean Phred below 15, or lacked an exact constant-primer or identifier match. High-quality paired reads were merged with COPE v1.2.5, and unique nucleotide sequences were defined as clonotypes. MiTCR v1.1 was used to align clonotypes to the IMGT TRBV, TRBD and TRBJ reference segments. Only V-J combinations with frequency above 0.0001, covering 99% to 99.2% of repertoires, were analysed. The TCS score was defined as the ratio of F50 (clonal expansion) to E x V (chaos), calculated using BLOSUM62-based TCRdist between CDR3 peptides within each V-J. Welch's t-statistics and random forest reduced fewer than 600 V-J features to some 14, which were used in a naive Bayes classifier (R e1071). No statistical method was used to fix the sample size in advance, and group allocation was not hidden from the investigators. According to the paper, TCR Vbeta CDR3 sequencing was carried out on about 140 peripheral blood samples, which came from fewer than 50 ophthalmopathy, around 75 hyperthyroidism and roughly 17 progressor patients.

The sample was peripheral blood mononuclear cells (PBMCs), taken at new diagnosis, from a patient treated with antithyroid drugs. The origin of this receptor is a woman under 30 with Graves disease. Donor details come from another sample of the same person, matched by shared clones.

The nucleotides are TGTGCCAGCAGCCCCGGGACTCTGACCTACAATGAGCAGTTCTTC. Its amino acids are CASSPGTLTYNEQFF. The V and J segments used are TRBV7-2 and TRBJ2-1; perhaps TRBD2 is the D gene, with 6 bases matching. Per the germline V gene, SGHTA is the CDR1 and FQGNSA is the CDR2. Between the V and J ends, shortened by 5 bases and 2 bases respectively, the junction contains 13 bases. The CDR3 goes from the cysteine to the phenylalanine over 15 residues. Only the CDR3 DNA stays, 45 bases, in frame from base 1.